Below are 10 T cell receptor beta chains sequenced from a single sample in a study of blood T cell repertoires in COVID-19. Using immunoSEQ multiplex PCR, the repertoire was profiled, and TCRdb retains in-frame clones only, with some absent. Counted here are 130,000 or so clones, about 83% occurring once; the ten biggest clones make up 3% to 4.5%. Source material: PBMCs or T cells enriched from blood (not recorded which). Receptor source: a woman in her 30s who had recovered from COVID-19.

The J gene is TRBJ2-1, the V gene TRBV28, with 9 bases matching TRBD1. V shed 6 bases, J shed 6 bases, and the junction held 9 bases outside the gene matches. This CDR3 spans 15 amino acids. Germline V gene sequence: CDR1 MDHEN, CDR2 SYDVKM. CDR3 in DNA: TGTGCCAGCAGCCCCGGGACAGGGACCGGCAATGAGCAGTTCTTC. Amino acid sequence: CASSPGTGTGNEQFF.

The CDR3 DNA is TGTGCCAGCAGCCGACTAGCGGGGCGGGGGAATGAGCAGTTCTTC. Translation gives CASSRLAGRGNEQFF. The chain combines TRBV28 with TRBJ2-1, with 11 bases matching TRBD2. The J segment lost 7 bases and the V segment lost 6 bases, leaving 8 bases of the junction unmatched. This CDR3 contains 15 residues. Germline values: CDR1 MDHEN, CDR2 SYDVKM.

The chain carries TRBV5-1 and TRBJ1-2; D unresolved. The V end was cut by 1 base, the J end by 8 bases, with 9 bases between. Germline CDR1 reads SGHRS; CDR2 reads YFSETQ. The CDR3 contains 12 residues. CDR3 DNA sequence: TGCGCCAGCAGCTTGAATCTGGAGGGCTACACCTTC. This translates into CASSLNLEGYTF.

This chain connects TRBV4-3 to TRBJ2-7; 9 nucleotides align to TRBD2. CDR3 length: 14 amino acids. Germline V CDR1 and CDR2: LGHNA, YSLEER. V dropped 4 bases and J dropped 6; count of bases not matched to a gene: 7. CDR3 sequence (DNA): TGCGCCAGCAGCCTGTTAGCGGGAGCTGCCGAGCAGTACTTC. It codes for CASSLLAGAAEQYF.

This chain links TRBV27 with TRBJ1-3; D is unresolved. Looked up from germline, CDR1 is MNHEY and CDR2 is SMNVEV (reference sequence). Trimming left V 1 base short and J 7 bases short, with 8 bases between. The CDR3 contains 13 residues. The CDR3: CASSLFLGNTIYF. The CDR3 nucleotides read TGTGCCAGCAGTTTATTCCTCGGGAACACCATATATTTT.

The chain is built from TRBV7-3 and TRBJ2-1; 11 nucleotides line up with TRBD1. Trimming removed 1 base from V and 6 bases from J; junction bases left unmatched: 5. Germline CDR1 and CDR2: SGHTA and FQGTGA. The CDR3 is 16 amino acids. The CDR3 sequence is CASSLIGTGGLNEQFF. CDR3 nucleotide sequence: TGTGCCAGCAGCTTAATAGGGACAGGGGGTCTCAATGAGCAGTTCTTC.

CDR3 residues: CSVSPGQGIMNTEAFF. CDR3 nucleotides: TGCAGCGTATCTCCGGGACAGGGGATCATGAACACTGAAGCTTTCTTT. The V gene is TRBV29-1, the J gene TRBJ1-1; 10 bases are a match to TRBD1. The germline V gene has CDR1 SQVTM and CDR2 ANQGSEA. With 6 bases clipped from V and 0 bases from J, the junction kept 10 bases outside the gene matches. CDR3 length equals 16 residues. The full variable domain, with the rest looked up from reference TRBV29-1 and TRBJ1-1, is SAVISQKPSRDICQRGTSLTIQCQVDSQVTMMFWYRQQPGQSLTLIATANQGSEATYESGFVIDKFPISRPNLTFSTLTVSNMSPEDSSIYLCSVSPGQGIMNTEAFFGQGTRLTVV.

The chain is built from TRBV15 and TRBJ1-1, with 8 positions matching TRBD1. Per the germline V gene, CDR1 is LNHNV and CDR2 is YYDKDF (reference sequence). The V and J ends lost 5 bases and 6 bases, in that order; junction bases with no gene match: 8. There are 14 residues in the CDR3. In DNA, the CDR3 is TGTGCCACCAGCCGGACAGGGAGGGCCCCTGAAGCTTTCTTT. Translation: CATSRTGRAPEAFF.

This chain joins TRBV6-5 and TRBJ2-2; 9 bases align to TRBD1. This CDR3 spans 15 amino acids. V lost 6 bases, J lost 3 bases, and 5 bases stayed unmatched. Germline values: CDR1 MNHEY, CDR2 SVGAGI. CDR3 sequence: CASSLDRGDTGELFF. The CDR3, as DNA: TGTGCCAGCAGCCTGGACAGGGGAGACACCGGGGAGCTGTTTTTT.

This chain uses TRBV5-1 with TRBJ2-7; 7 positions agree with TRBD2. Germline CDR1 SGHRS, CDR2 YFSETQ. V gave up 6 bases and J gave up 3 bases; unmatched junction bases: 9. The CDR3 consists of 14 residues. The CDR3 protein is CASTIDSGYYEQYF. Here the CDR3 DNA reads TGCGCCAGCACCATCGATAGCGGGTACTACGAGCAGTACTTC.